Presented here are 30 T cell receptor beta chains from one specimen sequenced in a study of PD-L1 blockade in urothelial cancer. Repertoires were generated with immunoSEQ multiplex PCR, while TCRdb's copy carries only in-frame clones and drops some. The sample consists of under 30,000 clones, 79% of them appearing once. Regarding time point: peripheral blood 6 weeks after treatment start. The specimen comprised PBMCs, sampled around atezolizumab (anti-PD-L1) treatment. These receptors were obtained from a man in his 70s with urothelial cancer.

This sequence joins TRBV5-6 and TRBJ1-6; 7 nucleotides line up with TRBD1. Looked up from germline, CDR1 is SGHDT and CDR2 is YYEEEE. The CDR3 totals 16 residues. With V trimmed by 4 bases and J by 7 bases, 11 bases remained unmatched. CDR3 nucleotide sequence: TGTGCCAGCAGCGGAACAGGGGTACGAGGGAATTCACCCCTCCACTTT. It yields the protein CASSGTGVRGNSPLHF.

The gene calls are TRBV6-5 and TRBJ2-5; D is perhaps TRBD1 (6 bases). The germline V gene encodes CDR1 MNHEY and CDR2 SVGAGI. This CDR3 has 14 amino acids. With 5 bases removed from V and 1 base from J, the gap between germline ends came to 11 bases. Here the CDR3 reads CASSPGTFQETQYF. CDR3 in DNA: TGTGCCAGCAGTCCTGGGACATTCCAAGAGACCCAGTACTTC.

V is TRBV11-3 and J is TRBJ2-1, with D perhaps matching TRBD1 (6 bases). Germline V gives CDR1 SGHNT, CDR2 YENEEA. This CDR3 has 16 residues. V was trimmed by 1 base and J by 3 bases, leaving 13 bases between them. The CDR3 nucleotides read TGTGCCAGCAGCTTAGGCTGGCCCAGGGGCTACAATGAGCAGTTCTTC. Protein: CASSLGWPRGYNEQFF.

The V call is TRBV7-3, the J call TRBJ2-2; weak D call: TRBD1 (6 bases). This CDR3 contains 17 residues. The V gene's germline CDR1 is SGHTA and CDR2 FQGTGA. Trimming removed 5 bases at V and 4 bases at J, with 20 bases between. CDR3: CASSPSGVARGTGELFF. The CDR3 DNA sequence: TGTGCCAGCAGCCCTTCAGGGGTGGCCCGGGGCACCGGGGAGCTGTTTTTT.

DNA of the CDR3: TGTGCCAGCGCCCCTTCGACAGGAGCCTCTGGAAACACCATATATTTT. This translates into CASAPSTGASGNTIYF. V and J are TRBV9 and TRBJ1-3, with D possibly being TRBD1 (6 bases). The CDR3 has 16 amino acids. Germline V gene sequence: CDR1 SGDLS, CDR2 YYNGEE. Trimming stripped 7 bases from V and 0 bases from J, with 17 bases between. The full variable domain, completed using reference TRBV9 and TRBJ1-3, is DSGVTQTPKHLITATGQRVTLRCSPRSGDLSVYWYQQSLDQGLQFLIQYYNGEERAKGNILERFSAQQFPDLHSELNLSSLELGDSALYFCASAPSTGASGNTIYFGEGSWLTVV.

This chain connects TRBV7-9 to TRBJ2-7; 9 positions agree with TRBD1. This CDR3 has 16 amino acids. With V trimmed by 5 bases and J by 3 bases, 11 bases remained unmatched. Looked up from germline, CDR1 is SEHNR and CDR2 is FQNEAQ (reference sequence). CDR3 DNA sequence: TGTGCCAGCAGCCCTTTACAGGGGGCAAATCACTACGAGCAGTACTTC. Its protein product is CASSPLQGANHYEQYF.

The rearrangement joins TRBV7-9 to TRBJ2-7, with D possibly matching TRBD2 (5 bases). Between the trimmed V and J ends, which lost 5 bases and 0 bases, there was a span of 14 bases. Germline V gene lookup returns CDR1 SEHNR and CDR2 FQNEAQ (reference sequence). The CDR3 sequence is 15 residues long. The CDR3 loop reads CASSRGYGSSYEQYF. Here the CDR3 DNA reads TGTGCCAGCAGCCGTGGTTATGGGAGCTCCTACGAGCAGTACTTC.

V is TRBV18 and J is TRBJ2-3; 11 bases align to TRBD1. The V gene end was trimmed by 2 bases and the J gene end by 6 bases; junction bases not matched to a gene: 7. Germline assignment: CDR1 KGHSH and CDR2 LQKENI. This CDR3 is built from 16 residues. The chain's CDR3 is CASSPRGTGGSDTQYF. Written as DNA, the CDR3 is TGTGCCAGCTCACCAAGGGGGACAGGGGGATCGGATACGCAGTATTTT.

This clone was detected once. The chain recombines TRBV27 with TRBJ2-2; 7 bases are shared with TRBD1. CDR3 length: 14 residues. V shed 7 bases and J 5 bases; nucleotides not matched to a gene: 7. Germline V CDR1 and CDR2: MNHEY, SMNVEV (reference sequence). The CDR3 is CASTTDRITGELFF. The CDR3 DNA sequence: TGTGCCAGCACCACGGACAGGATAACCGGGGAGCTGTTTTTT.

This chain uses TRBV14 with TRBJ2-7, with a tentative D call TRBD1 (5 bases). The ends were cut back, 1 base at V and 3 bases at J, with 40 bases in the middle. The germline V gene has CDR1 SGHDN and CDR2 FVKESK. The CDR3 is 24 amino acids. CDR3 residues: CASSQVEGARSADHLRAVCYEQYF. Written as DNA, the CDR3 is TGTGCCAGCAGCCAAGTCGAAGGGGCCCGTTCCGCGGATCATTTACGCGCAGTGTGCTACGAGCAGTACTTC.

The chain employs TRBV4-2 and TRBJ1-4; 7 bases agree with TRBD1. CDR1 LGHNA and CDR2 YNFKEQ come from the germline V gene. Unmatched junction bases numbered 21, after V lost 0 bases and J lost 5 bases. This CDR3 contains 21 residues. CDR3: CASSQEPRQTGKGGGNEKLFF. For the CDR3, the DNA is TGTGCCAGCAGCCAAGAACCCCGACAGACAGGGAAGGGTGGTGGGAATGAAAAACTGTTTTTT.

The J gene is TRBJ1-1, the V gene TRBV7-9; TRBD1 agrees at 9 bases. Trimming at V came to 2 bases and at J to 8 bases, leaving 12 bases not matched to a gene. Germline V gene sequence: CDR1 SEHNR, CDR2 FQNEAQ (reference sequence). The CDR3 covers 16 residues. The CDR3 nucleotides read TGTGCCAGCAGCTTACTTGGGGGCACAGGGGGCAGGGAAGCTTTCTTT. The encoded protein is CASSLLGGTGGREAFF.

CDR3 sequence (DNA): TGTGCCAGCAGCTTGCGGCAGGGGGGATACACCGGGGAGCTGTTTTTT. Its protein product is CASSLRQGGYTGELFF. V gene TRBV5-6 combines with J gene TRBJ2-2; maybe TRBD1 (7 bases). The CDR3 is 16 residues long. Deletions cut 1 base from V and 3 bases from J, with 13 bases between. CDR1 and CDR2 from the germline V gene are SGHDT and YYEEEE.

The CDR3 here is CASSPPMWTEAFF. CDR3 nucleotide sequence: TGTGCCAGCAGCCCCCCTATGTGGACTGAAGCTTTCTTT. J is TRBJ1-1 and V is TRBV28; no reliable D call. Germline assignment: CDR1 MDHEN and CDR2 SYDVKM. The CDR3 length is 13 residues. Deletions cut 6 bases from V and 5 bases from J, with 13 bases between.

The chain joins TRBV13 to TRBJ2-7, with 8 bases that match TRBD1. From germline, CDR1 is PRHDT and CDR2 FYEKMQ (reference sequence). V shed 5 bases and J 3 bases; nucleotides not matched to a gene: 6. The CDR3 is 14 residues long. The CDR3 reads CASSQGTGSYEQYF. The CDR3 coding sequence is TGTGCCAGCAGCCAGGGGACAGGAAGCTACGAGCAGTACTTC.

The chain joins TRBV19 to TRBJ2-2; tentative D call: TRBD1 (6 bases). V was trimmed by 2 bases and J by 2 bases, leaving 15 bases between them. The CDR3 spans 17 residues. The germline V gene encodes CDR1 LNHDA and CDR2 SQIVND (reference sequence). The CDR3 sequence is CASSIQDSWGNTGELFF. The CDR3 bases are TGTGCCAGTAGTATACAGGACAGCTGGGGCAACACCGGGGAGCTGTTTTTT.

The CDR3 sequence is CASSFGLAFFEQYF. The CDR3 coding sequence is TGCGCCAGCAGCTTTGGACTAGCGTTCTTCGAGCAGTACTTC. The rearrangement joins TRBV5-1 to TRBJ2-7; 9 nucleotides match TRBD2. The CDR3 length is 14 residues. Germline V lookup: CDR1 SGHRS, CDR2 YFSETQ. Trimming removed 2 bases from V and 6 bases from J; junction bases left unmatched: 6.

This chain uses TRBV5-6 with TRBJ2-7; tentatively, D is TRBD1 (6 bases). This CDR3 has 13 residues. The germline V gene encodes CDR1 SGHDT and CDR2 YYEEEE. Trimming cost V 4 bases and J 6 bases, with 14 bases left between them. CDR3 nucleotides: TGTGCCAGCAGCCGGTTTCTACAGGGCGAGCAGTACTTC. This codes for CASSRFLQGEQYF.

The V call is TRBV5-1, the J call TRBJ2-5, with 15 bases that match TRBD2. Germline CDR1 is SGHRS and CDR2 is YFSETQ. Losses at the gene ends were 4 bases for V and 5 bases for J; bases not matched to a gene: 6. This CDR3 region has 16 residues. Written as DNA, the CDR3 is TGCGCCAGCAGCCGGACTAGCGGGGGGGCCTGGGAGACCCAGTACTTC. This codes for CASSRTSGGAWETQYF.

The chain combines TRBV4-2 with TRBJ2-1; no definite D call. V lost 4 bases and J 1 base, leaving 11 bases between the germline ends. Per the germline V gene, CDR1 is LGHNA and CDR2 is YNFKEQ. This CDR3 spans 15 amino acids. The CDR3 sequence is CASSPGFVSYNEQFF. The DNA of the CDR3 is TGTGCCAGCAGCCCCGGGTTTGTGTCCTACAATGAGCAGTTCTTC.

This clone was detected once. V and J are TRBV25-1 and TRBJ1-4; 10 nucleotides align to TRBD1. The CDR3 runs 14 residues. The V and J ends lost 6 bases and 5 bases, in that order; junction bases with no gene match: 3. The germline V gene has CDR1 MGHDK and CDR2 SYGVNS. The CDR3 loop reads CASRTDRGNEKLFF. Written as DNA, the CDR3 is TGTGCCAGCAGGACGGACAGGGGGAATGAAAAACTGTTTTTT. Supplemented by reference TRBV25-1 and TRBJ1-4, the full variable domain reads EADIYQTPRYLVIGTGKKITLECSQTMGHDKMYWYQQDPGMELHLIHYSYGVNSTEKGDLSSESTVSRIRTEHFPLTLESARPSHTSQYLCASRTDRGNEKLFFGSGTQLSVL.

The chain carries TRBV19 and TRBJ2-2; possible D gene TRBD1, 5 bases. The CDR3 sequence is 14 residues long. Looked up from germline, CDR1 is LNHDA and CDR2 is SQIVND (reference sequence). Trimming pared 5 bases from V and 7 bases from J, leaving 14 bases between. In DNA form, the CDR3 reads TGTGCCAGTAGTCCCTCCCAGGGTATCGGGGAGCTGTTTTTT. Encoded protein: CASSPSQGIGELFF.

The gene calls are TRBV19 and TRBJ1-1; D call uncertain. This CDR3 spans 16 amino acids. Germline CDR1 and CDR2: LNHDA and SQIVND (reference sequence). The V end was cut by 4 bases, the J end by 1 base, with 16 bases between. The CDR3 region is CASSRRLTDPNTEAFF. As DNA, the CDR3 is TGTGCCAGTAGTAGGAGGCTGACTGACCCGAACACTGAAGCTTTCTTT.

The gene calls are TRBV7-8 and TRBJ2-2; perhaps TRBD1 as D (6 bases). The germline V gene has CDR1 SGHVS and CDR2 FQNEAQ. The CDR3 spans 16 residues. Between the trimmed V and J ends, which lost 1 base and 3 bases, there was a span of 12 bases. CDR3 sequence reads: CASSLDGRGDTGELFF. DNA of the CDR3: TGTGCCAGCAGCTTAGACGGCAGGGGTGACACCGGGGAGCTGTTTTTT.

The chain uses TRBV4-3 and TRBJ1-5, with 9 nucleotides matching TRBD1. Germline values: CDR1 LGHNA, CDR2 YSLEER. Unmatched junction bases numbered 4, after V lost 1 base and J lost 6 bases. This CDR3 spans 15 amino acids. CDR3 in amino acids: CASSQGTGAGQPQHF. The CDR3, as DNA: TGCGCCAGCAGCCAAGGGACAGGGGCCGGTCAGCCCCAGCATTTT.

The V call is TRBV28, the J call TRBJ2-7; D unresolved. Trimming took 3 bases from V and 6 from J, leaving 24 bases between them. The germline V gene encodes CDR1 MDHEN and CDR2 SYDVKM. The CDR3 loop spans 17 amino acids. The CDR3 spells CASSFPVRQPHRLEQYF. CDR3 bases: TGTGCCAGCAGTTTTCCCGTCAGGCAGCCACACCGCCTCGAGCAGTACTTC.

V gene TRBV20-1 combines with J gene TRBJ2-5; D call uncertain. Germline V gives CDR1 DFQATT, CDR2 SNEGSKA (reference sequence). This CDR3 spans 11 amino acids. Trimming removed 6 bases at V and 2 bases at J, with 7 bases between. The CDR3 protein is CSATRQETQYF. In nucleotides, the CDR3 is TGCAGTGCAACGAGGCAAGAGACCCAGTACTTC.

The chain carries TRBV2 and TRBJ1-5; D not resolved. Germline-derived CDR1 and CDR2 are SNHLY and FYNNEI. V shed 7 bases and J shed 0 bases, with 13 bases lying between them. The CDR3 is 15 amino acids. CDR3 in amino acids: CASTEGGYSNQPQHF. DNA of the CDR3: TGTGCCAGCACCGAGGGCGGGTATAGCAATCAGCCCCAGCATTTT.

The CDR3 region is CASSLPSPGIYGYTF. The CDR3 nucleotides read TGTGCCAGCAGCTTGCCCTCTCCGGGAATCTATGGCTACACCTTC. The V call is TRBV5-4, the J call TRBJ1-2; unclear D gene. The germline V and J ends were trimmed by 1 base and 4 bases, with 14 bases remaining between them. Germline V CDR1 and CDR2: SGHNT, YYREEE (reference sequence). The CDR3 runs 15 residues.

The rearrangement links TRBV28 to TRBJ2-7; D is perhaps TRBD1 (5 bases). CDR3 length equals 20 residues. Germline assignment: CDR1 MDHEN and CDR2 SYDVKM. V was shortened by 2 bases and J by 0 bases, with 26 bases between the two germline ends. The CDR3 DNA sequence: TGTGCCAGCAGTTTACCCAGAACCCGAGGCACAGGTCTACACTCCTACGAGCAGTACTTC. It yields the protein CASSLPRTRGTGLHSYEQYF.